This T cell receptor (beta chain) was observed in a study of T-cell memory formation after mild COVID-19. Across the study: TCR clustering was largely donor specific.

Study-level findings and limits: Pre-infection memory held some responding clones, suggesting pre-existing cross-reactive T cells responded.

This clonotype was seen ten or more times. Its matching antigen is unknown. TCRdb redid the calling of the 5' RACE reads with MiXCR, one entry per CDR3 protein. Here the sample spans about 350,000 distinct CDR3 sequences, 20% to 25% being singletons. Source material: PBMCs or a T cell subset sorted from them (not recorded which). The TCR was taken from a young man who had mild COVID-19 (a few samples of this study predate the infection). Cell type and time point are not known.

This CDR3 is CASSFLEGSSYNEQFF. In nucleotides, the CDR3 is TGTGCCAGCAGCTTCCTAGAAGGGTCCTCCTACAATGAGCAGTTCTTC. J is TRBJ2-1 and V is TRBV7-3; the D is unclear. The CDR3 covers 16 residues. Trimming cost V 3 bases and J 0 bases, with 12 bases left between them. Germline V CDR1 and CDR2: SGHTA, FQGTGA.